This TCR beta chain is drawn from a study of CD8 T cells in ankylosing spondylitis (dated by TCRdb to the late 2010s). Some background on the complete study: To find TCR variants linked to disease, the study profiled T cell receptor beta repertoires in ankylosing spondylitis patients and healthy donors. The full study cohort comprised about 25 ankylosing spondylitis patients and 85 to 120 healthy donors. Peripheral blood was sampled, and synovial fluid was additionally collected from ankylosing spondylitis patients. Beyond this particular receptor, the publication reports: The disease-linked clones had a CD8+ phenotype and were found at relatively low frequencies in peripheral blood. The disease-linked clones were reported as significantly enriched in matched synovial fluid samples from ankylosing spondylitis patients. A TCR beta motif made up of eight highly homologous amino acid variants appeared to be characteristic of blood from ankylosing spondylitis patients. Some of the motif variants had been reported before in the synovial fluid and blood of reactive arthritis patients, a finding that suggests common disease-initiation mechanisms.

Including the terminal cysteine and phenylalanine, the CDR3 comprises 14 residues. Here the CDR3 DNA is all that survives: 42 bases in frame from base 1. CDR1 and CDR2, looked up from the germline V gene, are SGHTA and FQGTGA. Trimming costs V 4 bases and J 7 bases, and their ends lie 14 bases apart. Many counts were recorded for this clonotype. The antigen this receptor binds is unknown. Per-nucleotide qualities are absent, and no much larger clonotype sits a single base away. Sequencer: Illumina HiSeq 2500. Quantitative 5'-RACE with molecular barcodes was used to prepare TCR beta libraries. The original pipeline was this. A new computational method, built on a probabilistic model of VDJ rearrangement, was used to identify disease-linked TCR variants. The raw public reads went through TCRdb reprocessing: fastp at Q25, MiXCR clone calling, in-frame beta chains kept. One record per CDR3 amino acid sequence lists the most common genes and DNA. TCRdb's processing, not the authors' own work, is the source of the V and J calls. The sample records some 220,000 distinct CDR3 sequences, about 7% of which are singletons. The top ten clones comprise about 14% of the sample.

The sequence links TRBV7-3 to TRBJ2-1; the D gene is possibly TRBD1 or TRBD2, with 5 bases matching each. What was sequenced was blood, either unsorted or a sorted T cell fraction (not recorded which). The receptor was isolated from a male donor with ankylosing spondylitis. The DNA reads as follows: TGTGCCAGCAGCTCGATGGGACCCACGAATGAGCAGTTCTTC. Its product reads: CASSSMGPTNEQFF.